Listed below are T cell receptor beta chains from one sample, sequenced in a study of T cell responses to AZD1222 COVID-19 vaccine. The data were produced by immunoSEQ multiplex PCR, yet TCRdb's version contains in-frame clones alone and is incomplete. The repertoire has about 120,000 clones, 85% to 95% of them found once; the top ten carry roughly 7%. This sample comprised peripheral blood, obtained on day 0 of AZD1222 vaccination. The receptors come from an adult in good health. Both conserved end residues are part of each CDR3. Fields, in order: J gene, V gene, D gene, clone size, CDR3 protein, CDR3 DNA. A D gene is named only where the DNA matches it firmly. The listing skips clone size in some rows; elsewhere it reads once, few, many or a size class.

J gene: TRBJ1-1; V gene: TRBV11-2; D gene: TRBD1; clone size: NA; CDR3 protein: CASSLGQGALNTEAFF; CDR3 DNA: TGTGCCAGCAGCTTGGGTCAGGGGGCCCTGAACACTGAAGCTTTCTTT
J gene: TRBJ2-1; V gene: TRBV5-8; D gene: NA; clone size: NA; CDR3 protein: CASSSLQGLSYNEQFF; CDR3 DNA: TGTGCCAGCAGCTCCCTACAGGGACTCTCCTACAATGAGCAGTTCTTC
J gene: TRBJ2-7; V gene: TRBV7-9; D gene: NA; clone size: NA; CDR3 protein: CASSLDLGGNYEQYF; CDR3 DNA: TGTGCCAGCAGCTTAGACCTGGGGGGTAACTACGAGCAGTACTTC
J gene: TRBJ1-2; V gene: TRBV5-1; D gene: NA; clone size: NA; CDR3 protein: CASSLEGKGSPYGYTF; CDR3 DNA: TGCGCCAGCAGCTTGGAGGGGAAGGGGTCCCCTTATGGCTACACCTTC
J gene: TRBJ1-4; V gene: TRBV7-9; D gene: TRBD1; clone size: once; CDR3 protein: CASSPDRGLTTNEKLFF; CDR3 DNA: TGTGCCAGCAGCCCGGACAGGGGGCTAACGACTAATGAAAAACTGTTTTTT
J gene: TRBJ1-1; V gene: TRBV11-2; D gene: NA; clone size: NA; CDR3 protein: CASSPPASTEAFF; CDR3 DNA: TGTGCCAGCAGCCCCCCGGCAAGCACTGAAGCTTTCTTT
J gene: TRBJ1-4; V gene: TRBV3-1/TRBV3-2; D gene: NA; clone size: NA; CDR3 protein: CASSRGGSNEKLFF; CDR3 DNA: TGTGCCAGCAGCCGGGGCGGATCTAATGAAAAACTGTTTTTT
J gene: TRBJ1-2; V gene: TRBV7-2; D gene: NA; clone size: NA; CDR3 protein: CASSLTSYGYTF; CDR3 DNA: TGTGCCAGCAGCTTAACCTCTTATGGCTACACCTTC
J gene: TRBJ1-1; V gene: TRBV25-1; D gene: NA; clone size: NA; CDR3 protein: CASSPSGGGTEAFF; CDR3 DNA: TGTGCCAGCAGTCCCTCCGGGGGGGGGACTGAAGCTTTCTTT
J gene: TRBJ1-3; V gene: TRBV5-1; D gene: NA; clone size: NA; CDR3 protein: CASTSGRPGNTIYF; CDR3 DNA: TGCGCCAGCACCTCTGGACGGCCTGGAAACACCATATATTTT
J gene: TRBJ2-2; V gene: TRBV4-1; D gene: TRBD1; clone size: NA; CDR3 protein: CASSRKDRAAGELFF; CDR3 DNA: TGCGCCAGCAGCCGAAAGGACAGGGCGGCCGGGGAGCTGTTTTTT
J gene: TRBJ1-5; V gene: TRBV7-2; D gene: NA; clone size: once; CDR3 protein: CASSPRRGGNQPQHF; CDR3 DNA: TGTGCCAGCAGCCCCCGGAGGGGAGGCAATCAGCCCCAGCATTTT
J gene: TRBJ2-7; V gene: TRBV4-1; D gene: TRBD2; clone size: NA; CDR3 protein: CASSQGGSRAYEQYF; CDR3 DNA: TGCGCCAGCAGCCAAGGCGGGAGCAGGGCCTACGAGCAGTACTTC
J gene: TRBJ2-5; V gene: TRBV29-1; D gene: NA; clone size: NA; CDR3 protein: CSVGGRDSVGAQYF; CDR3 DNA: TGCAGCGTTGGGGGCCGGGACTCGGTCGGGGCCCAGTACTTC
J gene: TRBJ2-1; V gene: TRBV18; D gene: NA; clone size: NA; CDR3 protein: CASSARQDNEQFF; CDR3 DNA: TGTGCCAGCTCCGCGCGGCAGGACAATGAGCAGTTCTTC
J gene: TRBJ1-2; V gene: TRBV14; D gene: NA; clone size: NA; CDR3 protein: CASSLGASDFGYTF; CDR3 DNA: TGTGCCAGCAGCCTTGGGGCCTCGGACTTTGGCTACACCTTC
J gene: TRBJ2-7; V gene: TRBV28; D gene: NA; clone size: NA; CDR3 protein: CASTRQGQQYF; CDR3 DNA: TGTGCCAGCACTAGGCAGGGCCAGCAGTACTTC
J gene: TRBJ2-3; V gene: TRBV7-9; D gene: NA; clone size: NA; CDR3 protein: CASSPKSGRGNTDTQYF; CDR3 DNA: TGTGCCAGCAGCCCTAAGAGTGGACGGGGGAACACAGATACGCAGTATTTT
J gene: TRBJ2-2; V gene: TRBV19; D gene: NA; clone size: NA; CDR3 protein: CASSPIPSDRRTGELFF; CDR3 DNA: TGTGCCAGTAGTCCGATCCCCTCCGACAGACGAACCGGGGAGCTGTTTTTT
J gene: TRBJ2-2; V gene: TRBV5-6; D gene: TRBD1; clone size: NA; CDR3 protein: CASSPVGTGVTGELFF; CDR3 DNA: TGTGCCAGCAGCCCGGTGGGGACAGGGGTCACCGGGGAGCTGTTTTTT
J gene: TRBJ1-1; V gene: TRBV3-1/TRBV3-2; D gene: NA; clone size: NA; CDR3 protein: CASSQGVEAFF; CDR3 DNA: TGTGCCAGCAGCCAAGGCGTTGAAGCTTTCTTT
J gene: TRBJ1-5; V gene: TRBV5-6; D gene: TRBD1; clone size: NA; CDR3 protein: CASSDAGTGGVQPQHF; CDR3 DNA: TGTGCCAGCAGCGATGCCGGGACAGGGGGCGTTCAGCCCCAGCATTTT
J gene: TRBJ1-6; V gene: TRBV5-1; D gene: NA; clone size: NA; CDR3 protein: CASSLGDTGSPLHF; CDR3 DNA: TGCGCCAGCAGCTTGGGTGATACAGGATCACCCCTCCACTTT
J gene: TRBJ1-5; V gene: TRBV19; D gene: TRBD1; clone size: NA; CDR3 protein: CASSSKQGKNSNQPQHF; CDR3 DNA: TGTGCCAGTAGTTCCAAACAGGGGAAAAATAGCAATCAGCCCCAGCATTTT
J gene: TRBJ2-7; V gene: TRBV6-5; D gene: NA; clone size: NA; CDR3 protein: CASSVQGTYEQYF; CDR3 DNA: TGTGCCAGCAGCGTACAGGGAACCTACGAGCAGTACTTC
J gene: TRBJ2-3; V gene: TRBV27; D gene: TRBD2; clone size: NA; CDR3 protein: CASGGDAVDTQYF; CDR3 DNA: TGTGCCAGTGGGGGGGACGCGGTAGATACGCAGTATTTT
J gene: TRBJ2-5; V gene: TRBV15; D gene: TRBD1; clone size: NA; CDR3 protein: CATSRDTGGAETQYF; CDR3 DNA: TGTGCCACCAGCAGAGATACAGGGGGCGCAGAGACCCAGTACTTC
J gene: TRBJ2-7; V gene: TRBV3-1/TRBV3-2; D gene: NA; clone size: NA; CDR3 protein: CASSETTGAYEQYF; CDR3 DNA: TGTGCCAGCAGCGAAACAACTGGGGCCTACGAGCAGTACTTC
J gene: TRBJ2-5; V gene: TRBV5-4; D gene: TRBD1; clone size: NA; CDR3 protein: CASSTRDSVETQYF; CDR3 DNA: TGTGCCAGCAGCACCCGGGACAGTGTGGAGACCCAGTACTTC
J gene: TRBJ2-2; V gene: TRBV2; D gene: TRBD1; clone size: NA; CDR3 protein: CASSESGGNTGELFF; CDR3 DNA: TGTGCCAGCAGTGAGTCAGGGGGGAACACCGGGGAGCTGTTTTTT
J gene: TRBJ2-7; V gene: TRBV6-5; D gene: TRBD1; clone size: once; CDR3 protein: CASSASGTGTYEQYF; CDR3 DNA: TGTGCCAGCAGCGCCTCCGGGACAGGGACGTACGAGCAGTACTTC
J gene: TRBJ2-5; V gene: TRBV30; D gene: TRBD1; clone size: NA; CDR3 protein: CAWSPSRTGVEETQYF; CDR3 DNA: TGTGCCTGGAGCCCATCACGGACAGGGGTGGAAGAGACCCAGTACTTC
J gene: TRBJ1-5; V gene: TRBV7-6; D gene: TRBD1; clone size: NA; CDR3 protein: CASSRRTGQGQPQHF; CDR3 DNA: TGTGCCAGCAGCCGAAGGACAGGGCAGGGTCAGCCCCAGCATTTT
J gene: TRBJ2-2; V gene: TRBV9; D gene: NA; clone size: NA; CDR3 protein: CASSVALGYAGELFF; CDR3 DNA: TGTGCCAGCAGCGTAGCCCTAGGTTACGCCGGGGAGCTGTTTTTT
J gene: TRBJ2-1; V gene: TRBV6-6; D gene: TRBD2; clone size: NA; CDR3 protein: CASSPGWAGTSSYNEQFF; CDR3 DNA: TGTGCCAGCAGTCCCGGGTGGGCAGGGACTAGCTCCTACAATGAGCAGTTCTTC
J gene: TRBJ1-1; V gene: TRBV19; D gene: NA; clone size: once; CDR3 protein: CASSQSYTEAFF; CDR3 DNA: TGTGCCAGTAGTCAGAGCTACACTGAAGCTTTCTTT
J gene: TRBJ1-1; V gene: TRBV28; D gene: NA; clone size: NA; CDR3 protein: CASSFGGGRGNTEAFF; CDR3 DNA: TGTGCCAGCAGTTTTGGAGGGGGTAGGGGGAACACTGAAGCTTTCTTT
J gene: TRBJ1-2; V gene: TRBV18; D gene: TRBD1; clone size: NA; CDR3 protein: CASSPDRAANYGYTF; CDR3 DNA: TGTGCCAGCTCACCGGACAGGGCAGCTAACTATGGCTACACCTTC
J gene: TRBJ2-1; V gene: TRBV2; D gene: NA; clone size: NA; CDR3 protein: CASSEVGRVNEQFF; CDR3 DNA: TGTGCCAGCAGTGAAGTAGGCAGGGTCAATGAGCAGTTCTTC
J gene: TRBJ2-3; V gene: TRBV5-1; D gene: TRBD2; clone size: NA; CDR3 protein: CASSPGTILDTQYF; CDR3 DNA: TGCGCCAGCAGCCCCGGGACTATATTAGATACGCAGTATTTT
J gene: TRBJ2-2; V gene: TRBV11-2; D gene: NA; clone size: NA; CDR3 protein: CASSSPGVNTGELFF; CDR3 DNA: TGTGCCAGCAGCTCCCCGGGGGTCAACACCGGGGAGCTGTTTTTT
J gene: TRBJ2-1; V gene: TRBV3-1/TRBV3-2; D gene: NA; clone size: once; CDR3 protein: CASSQETQGPFF; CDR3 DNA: TGTGCCAGCAGCCAAGAGACCCAGGGTCCGTTCTTC
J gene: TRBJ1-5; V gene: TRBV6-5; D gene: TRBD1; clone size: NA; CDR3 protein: CASSPDRGNNQPQHF; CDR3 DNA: TGTGCCAGCAGTCCGGACAGGGGCAACAATCAGCCCCAGCATTTT
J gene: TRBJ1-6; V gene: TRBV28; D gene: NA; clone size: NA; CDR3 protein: CASSPGERNNSPLHF; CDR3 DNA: TGTGCCAGCAGTCCAGGGGAACGGAATAATTCACCCCTCCACTTT
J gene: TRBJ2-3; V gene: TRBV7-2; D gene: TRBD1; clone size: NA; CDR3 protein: CASSWGTGVTDTQYF; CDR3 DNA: TGTGCCAGCAGCTGGGGGACAGGGGTAACAGATACGCAGTATTTT
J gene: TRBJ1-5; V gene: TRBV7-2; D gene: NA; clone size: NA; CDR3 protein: CASFRPRHPQHF; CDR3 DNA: TGTGCCAGTTTCAGGCCGCGCCACCCCCAGCATTTT
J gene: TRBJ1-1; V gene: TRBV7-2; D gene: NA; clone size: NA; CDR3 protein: CASSLDSPGTEAFF; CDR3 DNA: TGTGCCAGCAGCTTAGACAGCCCAGGGACTGAAGCTTTCTTT
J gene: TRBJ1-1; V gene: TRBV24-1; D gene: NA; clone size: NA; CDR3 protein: CATSDSRSLGDTEAFF; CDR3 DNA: TGTGCCACCAGTGACTCCAGGTCCCTAGGGGACACTGAAGCTTTCTTT
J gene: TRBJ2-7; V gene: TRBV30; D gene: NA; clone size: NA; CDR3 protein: CAWKGIISYEQYF; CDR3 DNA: TGTGCCTGGAAGGGCATAATATCCTACGAGCAGTACTTC
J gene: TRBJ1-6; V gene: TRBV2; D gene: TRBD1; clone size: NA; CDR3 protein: CASSEERTGRNSPLHF; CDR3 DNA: TGTGCCAGCAGTGAGGAGAGGACAGGGAGGAATTCACCCCTCCACTTT
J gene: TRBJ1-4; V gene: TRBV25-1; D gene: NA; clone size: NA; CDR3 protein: CASSDVTNEKLFF; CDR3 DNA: TGTGCCAGCAGTGATGTGACTAATGAAAAACTGTTTTTT